The T cell receptor beta chain under discussion was sequenced for a study of control samples from healthy donors and cancer patients. This clone was detected only a few times. This CDR3 has 11 residues. The V and J ends lost 7 bases and 7 bases respectively, with 11 bases between them. CDR1 and CDR2 (germline): MNHEY, SVGAGI. Clones were sequenced by immunoSEQ multiplex PCR, and TCRdb holds only the in-frame ones, with some missing. The sample shows under 150,000 clones, roughly 92% of them seen only once. The specimen sequenced was blood. The chain couples TRBV6-5 to TRBJ2-7; perhaps TRBD1 as D (5 bases). The sequence was collected from a man aged 30 to 39 in good health. The CDR3 is CASTGSREQYF. As DNA, the CDR3 is TGTGCCAGCACAGGGTCGAGGGAGCAGTACTTC.